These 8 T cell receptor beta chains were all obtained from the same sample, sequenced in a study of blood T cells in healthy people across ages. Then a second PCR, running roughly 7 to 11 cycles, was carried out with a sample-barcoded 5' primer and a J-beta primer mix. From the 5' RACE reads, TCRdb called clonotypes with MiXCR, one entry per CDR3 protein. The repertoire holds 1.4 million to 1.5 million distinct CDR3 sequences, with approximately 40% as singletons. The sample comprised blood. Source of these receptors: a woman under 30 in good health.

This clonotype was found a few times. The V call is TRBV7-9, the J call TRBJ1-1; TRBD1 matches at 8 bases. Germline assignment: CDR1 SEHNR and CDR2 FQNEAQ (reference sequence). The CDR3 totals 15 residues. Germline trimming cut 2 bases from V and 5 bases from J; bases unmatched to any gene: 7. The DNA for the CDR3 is TGTGCCAGCAGCTTAAGAGACAGGGGTTGGACTGAAGCTTTCTTT. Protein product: CASSLRDRGWTEAFF.

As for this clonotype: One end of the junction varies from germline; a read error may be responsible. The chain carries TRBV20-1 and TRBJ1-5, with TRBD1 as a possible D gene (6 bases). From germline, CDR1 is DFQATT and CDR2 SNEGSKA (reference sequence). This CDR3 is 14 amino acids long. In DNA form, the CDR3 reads TGCAGTGCTGGAGAGAGGGACACCTACGCCCCCCAGCATTTT. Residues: CSAGERDTYAPQHF.

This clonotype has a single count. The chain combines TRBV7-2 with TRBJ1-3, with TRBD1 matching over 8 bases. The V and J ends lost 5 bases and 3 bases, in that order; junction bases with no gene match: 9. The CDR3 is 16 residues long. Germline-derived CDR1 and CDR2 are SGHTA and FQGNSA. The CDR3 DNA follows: TGTGCCAGCAGCCCATTCAGGGGGCAACTTGGAAACACCATATATTTT. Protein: CASSPFRGQLGNTIYF. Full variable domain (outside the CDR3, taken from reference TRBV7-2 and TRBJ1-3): GAGVSQSPSNKVTEKGKDVELRCDPISGHTALYWYRQSLGQGLEFLIYFQGNSAPDKSGLPSDRFSAERTGGSVSTLTIQRTQQEDSAVYLCASSPFRGQLGNTIYFGEGSWLTVV.

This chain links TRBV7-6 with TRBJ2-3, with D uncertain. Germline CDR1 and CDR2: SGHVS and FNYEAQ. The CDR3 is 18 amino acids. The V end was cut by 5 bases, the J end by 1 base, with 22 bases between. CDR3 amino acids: CASSLKDIWPAGTDTQYF. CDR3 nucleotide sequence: TGTGCCAGCAGCCTCAAGGATATTTGGCCCGCCGGCACAGATACGCAGTATTTT.

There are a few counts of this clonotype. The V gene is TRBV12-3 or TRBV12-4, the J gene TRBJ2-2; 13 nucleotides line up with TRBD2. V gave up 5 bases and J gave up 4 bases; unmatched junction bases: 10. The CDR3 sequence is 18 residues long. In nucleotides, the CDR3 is TGTGCCAGCAGTCGACTAGCGGGGGGCCGCCTGGGCACCGGGGAGCTGTTTTTT. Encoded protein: CASSRLAGGRLGTGELFF.

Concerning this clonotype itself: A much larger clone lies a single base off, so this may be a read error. The CDR3 spells CSARDAGRALEEQYF. The CDR3 DNA is TGCAGTGCTAGAGATGCCGGGAGGGCCCTCGAGGAGCAGTACTTC. The V and J genes are TRBV20-1 and TRBJ2-7, with 8 bases identical to TRBD2. The CDR3 loop spans 15 amino acids. From germline, CDR1 is DFQATT and CDR2 SNEGSKA (reference sequence). Trimming took 0 bases from V and 7 from J; bases not matched to a gene: 11.

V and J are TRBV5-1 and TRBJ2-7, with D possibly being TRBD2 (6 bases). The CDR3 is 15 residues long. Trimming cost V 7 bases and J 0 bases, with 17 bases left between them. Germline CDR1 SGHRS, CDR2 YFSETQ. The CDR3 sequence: CASPFPGLHSYEQYF. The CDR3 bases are TGCGCCAGCCCCTTCCCGGGACTTCACTCCTACGAGCAGTACTTC.

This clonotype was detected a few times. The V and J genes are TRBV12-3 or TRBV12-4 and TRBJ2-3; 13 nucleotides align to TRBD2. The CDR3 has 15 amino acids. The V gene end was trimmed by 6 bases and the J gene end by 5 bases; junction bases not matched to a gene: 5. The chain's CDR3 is CASRSTSGGVDTQYF. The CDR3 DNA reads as TGTGCCAGCAGATCCACTAGCGGGGGGGTAGATACGCAGTATTTT.